The 14 T cell receptor beta chains below all came from one sample that was sequenced in a study of CD8 T cells in ankylosing spondylitis. Broader study findings: Characteristic, it appeared, of ankylosing spondylitis blood was a TCR beta motif of 7 or 8 highly homologous variants.

Antigen specificity for these receptors is unknown. MiXCR, applied by TCRdb to the 5' RACE reads, yields one record per CDR3 protein. The table has hundreds of thousands of distinct CDR3 sequences, 12% seen once; the top ten hold around 0.51%. Material for sequencing was blood, either unsorted or a sorted T cell fraction (not recorded which). The source of these receptors is a male donor with ankylosing spondylitis.

This clonotype has at least ten counts. V is TRBV5-6 and J is TRBJ1-1; D is unclear. V lost 1 base, J lost 3 bases, and 10 bases lay in between. Germline V gene data show CDR1 as SGHDT and CDR2 as YYEEEE. This CDR3 spans 14 amino acids. CDR3 sequence: CASSLPGIDTEAFF. The CDR3 nucleotides are TGTGCCAGCAGCTTGCCAGGAATTGACACTGAAGCTTTCTTT. Drawing the rest from reference TRBV5-6 and TRBJ1-1, the complete variable domain is DAGVTQSPTHLIKTRGQQVTLRCSPKSGHDTVSWYQQALGQGPQFIFQYYEEEERQRGNFPDRFSGHQFPNYSSELNVNALLLGDSALYLCASSLPGIDTEAFFGQGTRLTVV.

The gene calls are TRBV20-1 and TRBJ2-3; D is perhaps TRBD1 or TRBD2 (5 bases each). From germline, CDR1 is DFQATT and CDR2 SNEGSKA (reference sequence). V was cut by 5 bases and J by 2 bases, with 14 bases left in between. This CDR3 is 14 amino acids long. In DNA, the CDR3 is TGCAGTGCTCTCCGGGACCGAGTCACAGATACGCAGTATTTT. Translated: CSALRDRVTDTQYF.

The rearrangement joins TRBV28 to TRBJ2-1, with D tentatively TRBD1 (6 bases). V was shortened by 6 bases and J by 6 bases, with 21 bases between the two germline ends. The CDR3 covers 16 residues. Germline-derived CDR1 and CDR2 are MDHEN and SYDVKM. The CDR3 protein is CASSSLGAWARNEQFF. In DNA, the CDR3 is TGTGCCAGCAGCTCCCTGGGGGCGTGGGCCCGCAATGAGCAGTTCTTC.

The chain has TRBV5-6 and TRBJ2-1; D unclear. Trimming stripped 7 bases from V and 8 bases from J, with 7 bases between. Germline V lookup: CDR1 SGHDT, CDR2 YYEEEE. The CDR3 loop spans 10 amino acids. CDR3 DNA: TGTGCCAGCGGACGCGATGAGCAGTTCTTC. Translation gives CASGRDEQFF. Using reference TRBV5-6 and TRBJ2-1 for the parts outside the CDR3, the full variable domain is DAGVTQSPTHLIKTRGQQVTLRCSPKSGHDTVSWYQQALGQGPQFIFQYYEEEERQRGNFPDRFSGHQFPNYSSELNVNALLLGDSALYLCASGRDEQFFGPGTRLTVL.

In this sample, this clonotype turned up many times. The chain employs TRBV29-1 and TRBJ1-5, with 7 bases lining up with TRBD1. V was pared by 7 bases and J by 5 bases, with 8 bases of the junction left unmatched. Germline loops: CDR1 SQVTM, CDR2 ANQGSEA. The CDR3 is 13 amino acids. For the CDR3, the DNA is TGCAGCGCCGGAGACAGGGAGTATCAGCCCCAGCATTTT. Translation gives CSAGDREYQPQHF.

The J gene is TRBJ2-3, the V gene TRBV4-1; TRBD2 aligns across 14 bases. The germline V gene has CDR1 MGHRA and CDR2 YSYEKL. This CDR3 has 16 residues. The V segment lost 3 bases and the J segment 5 bases; nucleotides outside the gene matches: 4. CDR3 region: CASSQPGLAGEDTQYF. DNA of the CDR3: TGCGCCAGCAGCCAGCCGGGACTAGCGGGAGAAGATACGCAGTATTTT.

This clonotype has only a few counts. The genes are TRBV5-1 and TRBJ2-7; 11 bases agree with TRBD1. The CDR3 spans 16 residues. The V gene end was trimmed by 3 bases and the J gene end by 6 bases; junction bases not matched to a gene: 11. CDR1 is SGHRS and CDR2 is YFSETQ in the germline V gene. The CDR3 sequence: CASSSWTGGGLSEQYF. The CDR3 region has the DNA TGCGCCAGCAGCTCCTGGACAGGGGGCGGTTTATCCGAGCAGTACTTC.

In this sample, this clonotype turned up a few times. The chain recombines TRBV6-1 with TRBJ1-5; 7 nucleotides agree with TRBD1. Germline trimming cut 2 bases from V and 5 bases from J; bases unmatched to any gene: 6. The CDR3 length is 15 residues. Germline assignment: CDR1 MNHNS and CDR2 SASEGT. The CDR3 reads CASSENRDSHQPQHF. The CDR3 bases are TGTGCCAGCAGTGAAAATAGGGACAGCCATCAGCCCCAGCATTTT.

This clonotype has ten or more counts. V usage is TRBV6-1 and J usage is TRBJ1-1, with 8 nucleotides matching TRBD1. The trim removed 6 bases at V and 1 base at J, leaving 16 bases unmatched. CDR1 is MNHNS, CDR2 SASEGT, per germline. The CDR3 loop spans 18 amino acids. The CDR3 protein is CASSPTGQGSVWNTEAFF. Here the CDR3 DNA reads TGTGCCAGCAGCCCTACTGGACAGGGCTCTGTATGGAACACTGAAGCTTTCTTT.

This clonotype has more than one count but fewer than ten. The V gene is TRBV18, the J gene TRBJ2-3, with 9 bases matching TRBD1. This CDR3 has 14 residues. The trim removed 3 bases at V and 8 bases at J, leaving 6 bases unmatched. The germline V gene has CDR1 KGHSH and CDR2 LQKENI. The CDR3 bases are TGTGCCAGCTCACCGACCGTGGACAGGGGTACGCAGTATTTT. It encodes CASSPTVDRGTQYF.

This clonotype has just a few counts. V usage is TRBV7-2 and J usage is TRBJ2-1, with 10 bases identical to TRBD2. V gave up 5 bases and J gave up 1 base; unmatched junction bases: 8. The germline gives CDR1 SGHTA, CDR2 FQGNSA. This CDR3 has 17 amino acids. The CDR3 nucleotides are TGTGCCAGCAGCAGGACTAGCGGCGTGAGTTCCTACAATGAGCAGTTCTTC. This encodes CASSRTSGVSSYNEQFF.

This clonotype showed up many times. The chain combines TRBV10-3 with TRBJ2-5; D gene ambiguous. Per the germline V gene, CDR1 is ENHRY and CDR2 is SYGVKD. The CDR3 is 12 amino acids. With 6 bases removed from V and 3 bases from J, the gap between germline ends came to 8 bases. DNA for the CDR3: TGTGCCATCAGGGAGAAGAAAGAGACCCAGTACTTC. Amino acid sequence: CAIREKKETQYF.

In its sample, this clonotype was seen a few times. The J gene is TRBJ1-4, the V gene TRBV7-2; D call uncertain. This CDR3 has 14 residues. Germline V gene sequence: CDR1 SGHTA, CDR2 FQGNSA. Trimming removed 5 bases at V and 0 bases at J, with 7 bases between. CDR3 bases: TGTGCCAGCAGCCGAGATGCAACTAATGAAAAACTGTTTTTT. Its translation is CASSRDATNEKLFF.

This clonotype was detected a few times. The chain links TRBV7-6 to TRBJ2-1; D might be TRBD2 (5 bases). The CDR3 runs 14 residues. The V gene lost 5 bases and the J gene lost 9 bases, with 17 bases spanning the gap. The germline CDR1 and CDR2 sequences are SGHVS and FNYEAQ. The CDR3, as DNA: TGTGCCAGCAGCCCCGAACTAGATTTGCCTGAGCAGTTCTTC. Its translation: CASSPELDLPEQFF.